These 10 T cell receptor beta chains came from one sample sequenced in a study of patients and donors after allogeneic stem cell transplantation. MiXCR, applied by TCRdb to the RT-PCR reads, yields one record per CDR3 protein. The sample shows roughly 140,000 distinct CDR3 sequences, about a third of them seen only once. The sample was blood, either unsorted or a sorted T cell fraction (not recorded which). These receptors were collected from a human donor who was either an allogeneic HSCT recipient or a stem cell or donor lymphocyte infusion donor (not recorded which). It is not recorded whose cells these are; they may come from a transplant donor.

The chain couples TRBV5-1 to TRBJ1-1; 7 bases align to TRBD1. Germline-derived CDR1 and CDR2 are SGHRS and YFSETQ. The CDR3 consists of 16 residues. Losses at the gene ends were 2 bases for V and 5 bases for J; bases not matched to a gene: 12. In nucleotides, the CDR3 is TGCGCCAGCAGCTTAACCTCCCCGACAGGGATGACTGAAGCTTTCTTT. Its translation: CASSLTSPTGMTEAFF.

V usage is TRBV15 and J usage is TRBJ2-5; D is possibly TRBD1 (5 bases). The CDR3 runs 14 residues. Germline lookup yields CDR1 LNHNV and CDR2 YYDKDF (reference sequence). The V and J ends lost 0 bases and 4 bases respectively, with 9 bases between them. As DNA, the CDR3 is TGTGCCACCAGCAGAGACAGGGAAGGAGAGACCCAGTACTTC. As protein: CATSRDREGETQYF.

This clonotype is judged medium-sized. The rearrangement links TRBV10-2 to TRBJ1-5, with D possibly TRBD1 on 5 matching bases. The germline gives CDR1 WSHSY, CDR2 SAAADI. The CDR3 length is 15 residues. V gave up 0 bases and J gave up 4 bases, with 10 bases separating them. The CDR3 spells CASSESGHRNQPQHF. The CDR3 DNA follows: TGCGCCAGCAGTGAGTCAGGGCACAGGAATCAGCCCCAGCATTTT.

The CDR3 spells CAISESVGQGMSFTDTQYF. The CDR3 nucleotides read TGTGCCATCAGTGAGTCTGTCGGACAGGGGATGTCCTTCACAGATACGCAGTATTTT. The chain is built from TRBV10-3 and TRBJ2-3; 9 bases agree with TRBD1. CDR1 is ENHRY, CDR2 SYGVKD, per germline. The V gene end was trimmed by 0 bases and the J gene end by 2 bases; junction bases not matched to a gene: 12. The CDR3 is made up of 19 amino acids.

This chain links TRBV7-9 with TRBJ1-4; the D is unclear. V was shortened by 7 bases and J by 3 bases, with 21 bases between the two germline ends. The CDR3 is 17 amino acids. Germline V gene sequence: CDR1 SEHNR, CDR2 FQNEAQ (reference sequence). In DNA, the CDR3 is TGTGCCAGCACCCTCCCCCCGGGCAAAACACCTAATGAAAAACTGTTTTTT. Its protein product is CASTLPPGKTPNEKLFF.

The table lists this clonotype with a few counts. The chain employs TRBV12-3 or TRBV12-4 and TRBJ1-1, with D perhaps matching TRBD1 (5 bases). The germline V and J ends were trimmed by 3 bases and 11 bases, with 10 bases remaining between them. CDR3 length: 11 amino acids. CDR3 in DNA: TGTGCCAGCAGTTTTGGGACGGGGGCTTTCTTT. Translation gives CASSFGTGAFF.

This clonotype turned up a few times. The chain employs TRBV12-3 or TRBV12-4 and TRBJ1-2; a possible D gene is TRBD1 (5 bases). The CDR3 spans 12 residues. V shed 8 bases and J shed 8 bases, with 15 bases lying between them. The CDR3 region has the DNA TGTGCCAGCCGCCAAGGGGCGGGGGGCTACACCTTC. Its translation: CASRQGAGGYTF.

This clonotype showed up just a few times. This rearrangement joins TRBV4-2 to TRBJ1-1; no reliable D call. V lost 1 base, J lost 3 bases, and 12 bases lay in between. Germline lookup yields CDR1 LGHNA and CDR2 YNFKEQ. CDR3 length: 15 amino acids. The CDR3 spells CASSQAAGVDTEAFF. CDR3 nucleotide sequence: TGTGCCAGCAGCCAAGCCGCAGGAGTTGACACTGAAGCTTTCTTT.

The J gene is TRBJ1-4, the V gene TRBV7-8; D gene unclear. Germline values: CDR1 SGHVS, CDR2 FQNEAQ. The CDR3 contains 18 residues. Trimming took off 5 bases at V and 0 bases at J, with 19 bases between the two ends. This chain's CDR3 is CASSPRAQNPATNEKLFF. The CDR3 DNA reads TGTGCCAGCAGCCCCCGGGCCCAGAATCCTGCAACTAATGAAAAACTGTTTTTT.

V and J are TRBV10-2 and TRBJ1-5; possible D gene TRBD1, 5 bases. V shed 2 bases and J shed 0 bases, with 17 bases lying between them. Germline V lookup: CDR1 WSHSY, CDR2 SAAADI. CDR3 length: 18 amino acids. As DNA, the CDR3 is TGCGCCAGCAGTGAGCCCTTCGAGAGGACACTTAGCAATCAGCCCCAGCATTTT. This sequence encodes CASSEPFERTLSNQPQHF.